This T cell receptor beta chain was obtained from a study of metastatic and nonmetastatic thyroid tumors. Looking at the study overall: For malignant and benign thyroid patients, tumor or nodule tissue and blood were the sources whose repertoires were compared.

TCRdb reprocessed the PCR reads using MiXCR. The sample yields around 70,000 clones, around 19% seen once. CDR3 size: 16 residues. V lost 1 base and J lost 4; bases outside the gene matches: 8. CDR1 and CDR2 from the germline V gene are DFQATT and SNEGSKA (reference sequence). No patient had received any treatment before thyroid surgery. The chain employs TRBV20-1 and TRBJ2-1; 9 bases align to TRBD2. This clonotype was sampled from a female donor with papillary thyroid cancer or a benign thyroid nodule (not recorded which). Some clones in this sample may be carry-over from other donors' samples. Specimen: blood. The chain's CDR3 is CSARAPGLAGYNEQFF. The CDR3 region has the DNA TGCAGTGCTAGAGCCCCGGGACTAGCTGGATACAATGAGCAGTTCTTC.